A selection of T cell receptor beta chains follows, all from one sample in a study of blood T cell repertoires in COVID-19. The repertoire was sequenced with immunoSEQ multiplex PCR; TCRdb's copy has only in-frame clones and lacks some. Here the sample spans approximately 140,000 clones, 87% being singletons. Sequenced material: peripheral blood. These receptors all come from a man aged 80 or over with acute or convalescent COVID-19. Both conserved end residues are part of each CDR3. Each record gives: D gene, J gene, clone size, CDR3 length, V gene, CDR3 protein, CDR3 DNA. A D gene is named only where the DNA matches it firmly. Only part of the rows carry a size: once, few, many, or a class if the clone is expanded.

-	TRBJ1-4	-	13	TRBV3-1/TRBV3-2	CASRGGGVEKLFF	TGTGCCAGCCGAGGGGGGGGCGTTGAAAAACTGTTTTTT
TRBD2	TRBJ2-2	-	18	TRBV19	CASSGLAGGQLYTGELFF	TGTGCCAGTAGTGGACTAGCGGGGGGACAACTTTACACCGGGGAGCTGTTTTTT
-	TRBJ2-7	once	14	TRBV14	CASSQDSGPYEQYF	TGTGCCAGCAGCCAAGACTCAGGGCCCTACGAGCAGTACTTC
TRBD1	TRBJ1-6	-	15	TRBV19	CASSSWTGGNSPLHF	TGTGCCAGTAGTTCCTGGACAGGGGGGAATTCACCCCTCCACTTT
TRBD1	TRBJ2-3	few	19	TRBV24-1	CATRERDGQVLRGTDTQYF	TGTGCCACCAGGGAGAGGGACGGACAGGTTTTGAGGGGCACAGATACGCAGTATTTT
-	TRBJ1-2	once	17	TRBV5-1	CASSLGFLDRNLYGYTF	TGCGCCAGCAGCTTGGGGTTTCTTGACAGAAACCTTTATGGCTACACCTTC
TRBD1	TRBJ1-1	-	12	TRBV12-5	CASGSGQGEAFF	TGTGCTAGTGGGTCGGGACAGGGAGAAGCTTTCTTT
-	TRBJ1-3	-	14	TRBV9	CASSVGTTGNTIYF	TGTGCCAGCAGCGTAGGGACAACTGGAAACACCATATATTTT
-	TRBJ2-1	-	12	TRBV12-3/TRBV12-4	CASSFTSTEQFF	TGTGCCAGCAGTTTCACTAGCACTGAGCAGTTCTTC
TRBD1	TRBJ2-1	-	15	TRBV5-1	CASSTGQAAYNEQFF	TGCGCCAGCAGTACGGGACAGGCCGCCTACAATGAGCAGTTCTTC
TRBD2	TRBJ2-7	-	17	TRBV4-1	CASSQARAGGLGYEQYF	TGCGCCAGCAGCCAAGCGCGGGCGGGAGGGCTAGGCTACGAGCAGTACTTC
-	TRBJ2-3	-	15	TRBV19	CASSMMRQTTDTQYF	TGTGCCAGTAGTATGATGCGTCAGACAACAGATACGCAGTATTTT
TRBD1	TRBJ2-5	-	14	TRBV2	CASSVYRGPETQYF	TGTGCCAGCAGTGTCTACAGGGGGCCTGAGACCCAGTACTTC
TRBD1	TRBJ2-1	-	16	TRBV5-6	CASSLGPDRGQNEQFF	TGTGCCAGCAGCTTGGGACCCGACAGGGGGCAAAATGAGCAGTTCTTC
-	TRBJ1-1	-	19	TRBV28	CASSETQAGLIKKGTEAFF	TGTGCCAGCAGTGAAACCCAGGCGGGACTCATAAAAAAGGGCACTGAAGCTTTCTTT
-	TRBJ1-5	-	13	TRBV12-3/TRBV12-4	CASSLIGSQPQHF	TGTGCCAGCAGTTTGATCGGGTCTCAGCCCCAGCATTTT
-	TRBJ2-6	-	17	TRBV28	CASSFGAGPSGANVLTF	TGTGCCAGCAGTTTCGGGGCGGGACCCTCTGGGGCCAACGTCCTGACTTTC
TRBD1	TRBJ1-2	-	16	TRBV5-4	CASSSIGNRGNYGYTF	TGTGCCAGCAGCTCCATAGGCAACAGGGGAAACTATGGCTACACCTTC
TRBD2	TRBJ2-7	-	15	TRBV19	CASSSHGLASYEQYF	TGTGCCAGTAGTTCCCACGGACTAGCCTCCTACGAGCAGTACTTC
TRBD1	TRBJ1-2	once	13	TRBV12-3/TRBV12-4	CATSTGGNYGYTF	TGTGCCACTTCGACAGGGGGCAACTATGGCTACACCTTC
TRBD1	TRBJ1-2	-	14	TRBV6-6	CASSFGTGTFGYTF	TGTGCCAGCAGTTTCGGGACAGGGACTTTTGGCTACACCTTC
-	TRBJ1-3	-	15	TRBV24-1	CATSENTGPGNTIYF	TGTGCCACCAGTGAGAACACAGGGCCGGGAAACACCATATATTTT
TRBD1	TRBJ2-2	-	15	TRBV3-1/TRBV3-2	CASSQGQTNTGELFF	TGTGCCAGCAGCCAGGGACAGACGAACACCGGGGAGCTGTTTTTT
-	TRBJ2-2	-	17	TRBV5-5	CASSSGLLSGWAGELFF	TGTGCCAGCAGCTCGGGACTGCTATCGGGATGGGCCGGGGAGCTGTTTTTT
TRBD1	TRBJ2-1	once	14	TRBV5-1	CASSGQTGAFEQFF	TGCGCCAGCAGCGGACAGACAGGGGCTTTTGAGCAGTTCTTC
TRBD1	TRBJ1-4	-	16	TRBV6-1	CASSERDRSLGEKLFF	TGTGCCAGCAGTGAGAGGGACAGATCTTTGGGTGAAAAACTGTTTTTT
TRBD2	TRBJ2-1	-	20	TRBV23-1	CASSHPAHNSGRPFPNEQFF	TGCGCCAGCAGTCATCCCGCCCATAATAGCGGGAGGCCATTCCCCAATGAGCAGTTCTTC
TRBD1	TRBJ2-3	-	16	TRBV5-4	CASSKPTGGASDTQYF	TGTGCCAGCAGCAAACCGACAGGGGGCGCATCGGATACGCAGTATTTT
-	TRBJ1-1	-	13	TRBV5-1	CASSSQTNTEAFF	TGCGCCAGCTCGTCACAGACGAACACTGAAGCTTTCTTT
TRBD2	TRBJ2-1	-	16	TRBV5-1	CASSFPPGGTYNEQFF	TGCGCCAGCAGCTTCCCCCCGGGAGGAACCTACAATGAGCAGTTCTTC
TRBD1	TRBJ1-1	-	16	TRBV3-1/TRBV3-2	CASSPRTGGGNTEAFF	TGTGCCAGCAGCCCACGGACAGGGGGGGGGAACACTGAAGCTTTCTTT
-	TRBJ1-3	-	15	TRBV12-5	CASGLGTGSGNTIYF	TGTGCTAGTGGTTTGGGCACAGGCTCTGGAAACACCATATATTTT
-	TRBJ2-4	-	16	TRBV19	CASSIGQVSAKNIQYF	TGTGCCAGTAGTATAGGACAGGTCTCGGCCAAAAACATTCAGTACTTC
TRBD2	TRBJ2-1	-	20	TRBV3-1/TRBV3-2	CASSQDRRLAGGRGYNEQFF	TGTGCCAGCAGCCAAGATCGAAGACTAGCGGGAGGACGGGGGTACAATGAGCAGTTCTTC
TRBD1	TRBJ1-2	-	17	TRBV5-1	CASSRWTGAGANYGYTF	TGCGCCAGCAGCAGATGGACAGGGGCCGGAGCTAACTATGGCTACACCTTC
-	TRBJ2-7	-	14	TRBV19	CASSIVHSAYEQYF	TGTGCCAGTAGTATAGTTCACAGTGCATACGAGCAGTACTTC
TRBD2	TRBJ2-1	-	18	TRBV20-1	CSASLTSGGAWVYNEQFF	TGCAGTGCTAGTCTGACTAGCGGGGGGGCATGGGTTTACAATGAGCAGTTCTTC
-	TRBJ2-3	-	17	TRBV27	CASSYYFGGTSTDTQYF	TGTGCCAGCAGTTACTATTTTGGAGGAACTAGCACAGATACGCAGTATTTT
TRBD1	TRBJ1-2	-	16	TRBV2	CASSPVPGQGNYGYTF	TGTGCCAGCAGTCCAGTCCCGGGACAGGGTAACTATGGCTACACCTTC
TRBD1	TRBJ2-2	-	15	TRBV2	CASSGDRGHNGELFF	TGTGCCAGCAGTGGGGACAGGGGGCATAACGGGGAGCTGTTTTTT
-	TRBJ1-1	-	11	TRBV29-1	CSGLGGTEAFF	TGCAGCGGCCTGGGGGGCACTGAAGCTTTCTTT
-	TRBJ2-7	-	14	TRBV5-1	CASSLVAGTPTQYF	TGCGCCAGCAGCTTGGTGGCAGGGACTCCAACGCAGTACTTC
TRBD1	TRBJ2-7	-	12	TRBV5-1	CASSQGAYEQYF	TGCGCCAGCAGCCAGGGGGCTTACGAGCAGTACTTC
-	TRBJ2-3	-	14	TRBV19	CATKGGTSVDTQYF	TGTGCCACCAAGGGCGGGACTTCGGTTGATACGCAGTATTTT
TRBD2	TRBJ2-3	-	17	TRBV14	CASSQDSGRTSSYTQYF	TGTGCCAGCAGCCAAGATTCAGGGAGGACTAGCAGTTATACGCAGTATTTT
TRBD2	TRBJ2-5	-	13	TRBV2	CASFRLAQETQYF	TGTGCCAGCTTTCGACTAGCTCAAGAGACCCAGTACTTC